Below are 18 T cell receptor beta chains sequenced from a single sample in a study of chronic HIV infection and antiretroviral therapy. TCRdb reprocessed the 5' RACE reads with MiXCR, giving one entry per CDR3 protein. The sample contains 40,000 to 60,000 distinct CDR3 sequences, roughly 19% of which appear only once. Specimen: peripheral blood. The receptors originated from an adult who had HIV and had not received antiretroviral therapy, or was an uninfected healthy control (not recorded which).

This clonotype was seen more than once but under ten times. The rearrangement links TRBV6-5 to TRBJ2-5; D is unclear. Germline CDR1 reads MNHEY; CDR2 reads SVGAGI. This CDR3 spans 14 amino acids. Trimming removed 5 bases at V and 1 base at J, with 11 bases between. CDR3 sequence (DNA): TGTGCCAGCAGTCCCTCCCGCCCCCAAGAGACCCAGTACTTC. It is translated as CASSPSRPQETQYF.

In its sample, this clonotype is medium-sized (0.01 to 0.1%). The rearrangement uses TRBV7-8 and TRBJ1-1; D possibly corresponds to TRBD1 (5 bases). The CDR3 is 14 residues long. The V end was cut by 4 bases, the J end by 3 bases, with 12 bases between. The germline gives CDR1 SGHVS, CDR2 FQNEAQ. In DNA, the CDR3 is TGTGCCAGCAGCTCCCTGGGGGGGGACACTGAAGCTTTCTTT. Amino acid sequence: CASSSLGGDTEAFF.

This chain joins TRBV7-2 and TRBJ1-1, with no clear D. This CDR3 is built from 13 residues. Germline V CDR1 and CDR2: SGHTA, FQGNSA. The V and J ends lost 2 bases and 7 bases respectively, with 11 bases between them. The CDR3, as DNA: TGTGCCAGCAGCTTAAAGGTAACGAGTGAAGCTTTCTTT. It specifies CASSLKVTSEAFF.

The chain couples TRBV29-1 to TRBJ2-3; 7 bases align to TRBD2. The CDR3 extends over 15 amino acids. The germline gives CDR1 SQVTM, CDR2 ANQGSEA. The J segment lost 0 bases and the V segment lost 6 bases, leaving 9 bases of the junction unmatched. CDR3 amino acids: CSVAELAASTDTQYF. In DNA, the CDR3 is TGCAGCGTCGCCGAGCTAGCGGCTAGCACAGATACGCAGTATTTT.

The sample holds a few counts of this clonotype. The V call is TRBV5-1, the J call TRBJ1-1; perhaps TRBD1 as D (5 bases). In germline, CDR1 is SGHRS, CDR2 YFSETQ. V was cut by 3 bases and J by 1 base, with 13 bases left in between. This CDR3 has 15 residues. This CDR3 is CASSSRQSRNTEAFF. The CDR3 DNA reads as TGCGCCAGCAGCTCAAGACAGTCGCGGAACACTGAAGCTTTCTTT.

This clonotype showed up just a few times. This sequence joins TRBV11-1 and TRBJ2-4; 14 nucleotides line up with TRBD2. Per the germline V gene, CDR1 is SGHAT and CDR2 is FQDESV (reference sequence). The CDR3 consists of 16 residues. V trimming: 5 bases; J trimming: 8 bases; junction bases outside the gene matches: 8. The CDR3: CASSPHRLAGGHIQYF. The CDR3 DNA reads as TGTGCCAGCAGCCCCCACAGACTAGCGGGAGGGCACATTCAGTACTTC.

V is TRBV4-1 and J is TRBJ1-2; 9 bases align to TRBD1. Per germline, CDR1 MGHRA and CDR2 YSYEKL. The CDR3 has 14 residues. V trimming: 2 bases; J trimming: 8 bases; junction bases outside the gene matches: 6. The CDR3 DNA sequence: TGCGCCAGCAGCCAACGACAGGGGGTAGAGGGCTACACCTTC. Translating gives CASSQRQGVEGYTF.

The chain couples TRBV27 to TRBJ1-2; TRBD1 matches at 7 bases. V lost 5 bases and J lost 4; bases outside the gene matches: 4. Germline assignment: CDR1 MNHEY and CDR2 SMNVEV (reference sequence). The CDR3 sequence is 13 residues long. The CDR3 sequence: CASSNRGIYGYTF. CDR3 in DNA: TGTGCCAGCAGTAACAGGGGCATCTATGGCTACACCTTC.

A few counts support this clonotype. This chain joins TRBV9 and TRBJ2-6, with D hard to call. The CDR3 covers 19 residues. Germline values: CDR1 SGDLS, CDR2 YYNGEE. V shed 0 bases and J shed 0 bases, with 16 bases lying between them. This chain's CDR3 is CASSVGSTSRYSGANVLTF. CDR3 bases: TGTGCCAGCAGCGTAGGAAGCACAAGCAGATACTCTGGGGCCAACGTCCTGACTTTC.

The gene calls are TRBV12-3 or TRBV12-4 and TRBJ2-1; D could derive from TRBD1 or TRBD2 (5 bases each). The CDR3 has 16 residues. Trimming pared 5 bases from V and 9 bases from J, leaving 23 bases between. This chain's CDR3 is CASSHSSGTPYGEQFF. DNA of the CDR3: TGTGCCAGCAGTCACTCCTCCGGGACGCCATACGGTGAGCAGTTCTTC.

The sample holds a few counts of this clonotype. J is TRBJ1-5 and V is TRBV7-2, with TRBD1 matching over 7 bases. V lost 5 bases and J lost 5; bases outside the gene matches: 12. The length of the CDR3 is 16 residues. Germline CDR1 is SGHTA and CDR2 is FQGNSA. As DNA, the CDR3 is TGTGCCAGCAGCCAAAGCCTCCGGGACAGTTATCAGCCCCAGCATTTT. As protein: CASSQSLRDSYQPQHF.

This clonotype has only a few counts. The chain recombines TRBV7-9 with TRBJ1-2, with D perhaps matching TRBD1 (5 bases). The CDR3 runs 14 residues. The germline CDR1 and CDR2 sequences are SEHNR and FQNEAQ (reference sequence). V lost 3 bases, J lost 4 bases, and 12 bases lay in between. The CDR3 bases are TGTGCCAGCAGCTTCACCAGGGAAGGCTATGGCTACACCTTC. It is translated as CASSFTREGYGYTF.

V usage is TRBV4-1 and J usage is TRBJ2-7, with D hard to call. Trimming cost V 1 base and J 9 bases, with 19 bases left between them. Germline assignment: CDR1 MGHRA and CDR2 YSYEKL. This CDR3 contains 15 residues. The CDR3 DNA is TGCGCCAGCAGCCAAGTGATCAACCCGCCCCCACGGCAGTACTTC. Amino acids: CASSQVINPPPRQYF.

The chain recombines TRBV29-1 with TRBJ2-7; no definite D call. Germline V gene lookup returns CDR1 SQVTM and CDR2 ANQGSEA. Trimming took off 2 bases at V and 7 bases at J, with 9 bases between the two ends. This CDR3 contains 11 residues. The CDR3, as DNA: TGCAGCGTTGAAAACTCTCGGGAGCAGTACTTC. Protein sequence: CSVENSREQYF.

V gene TRBV5-1 combines with J gene TRBJ1-2; D uncertain. Germline V gene lookup returns CDR1 SGHRS and CDR2 YFSETQ. V was shortened by 1 base and J by 4 bases, with 11 bases between the two germline ends. This CDR3 spans 14 amino acids. The CDR3 protein is CASSLTGGGYGYTF. CDR3 nucleotides: TGCGCCAGCAGCTTGACGGGAGGTGGCTATGGCTACACCTTC.

This chain links TRBV2 with TRBJ2-7; a possible D gene is TRBD1 (5 bases). The CDR3 is made up of 16 amino acids. Looked up from germline, CDR1 is SNHLY and CDR2 is FYNNEI. Trimming cost V 7 bases and J 3 bases, with 22 bases left between them. The CDR3 sequence is CASTTLTGMKVYEQYF. Here the CDR3 DNA reads TGTGCCAGCACGACCCTTACAGGTATGAAGGTCTACGAGCAGTACTTC.

The table lists this clonotype with a few counts. The gene calls are TRBV28 and TRBJ2-7, with 7 bases that match TRBD2. Germline-derived CDR1 and CDR2 are MDHEN and SYDVKM. This CDR3 is built from 14 residues. V was clipped by 7 bases and J by 2 bases; unmatched bases: 8. CDR3 sequence reads: CASTEGGPPYEQYF. CDR3 DNA sequence: TGTGCCAGCACGGAGGGAGGGCCCCCCTACGAGCAGTACTTC.

This clonotype came up a few times. The CDR3 DNA reads TGCGCCAGCAGCGTCGTGGGTAGCTCCTACGAGCAGTACTTC. As protein: CASSVVGSSYEQYF. The chain combines TRBV4-1 with TRBJ2-7; D not resolved. Trimming removed 5 bases from V and 0 bases from J, with 11 bases in between. Germline values: CDR1 MGHRA, CDR2 YSYEKL. The CDR3 is 14 residues long.